These 20 T cell receptor beta chains were sequenced from one sample in a study of cytomegalovirus exposure and HLA in healthy donors. PCR involved 60 Vbeta and 13 Jbeta primers. Data came from immunoSEQ multiplex PCR; TCRdb stores just in-frame clones and leaves some out. Among around 200,000 clones listed, 65% to 85% were seen once. The sample was PBMCs. All receptors derive from a man between 50 and 59 years old in good health and CMV-seronegative.

This clone was seen just once. The chain recombines TRBV19 with TRBJ2-2; possibly TRBD2 for D (6 bases). The CDR3 is made up of 16 amino acids. Germline V gene data show CDR1 as LNHDA and CDR2 as SQIVND (reference sequence). The V and J ends lost 11 bases and 5 bases respectively, with 24 bases between them. The CDR3 DNA sequence: TGTGCCTCGAGGGGCGGGGCCCTTCAAACAACCGGGGAGCTGTTTTTT. As protein: CASRGGALQTTGELFF.

The chain employs TRBV12-2 and TRBJ2-1; the table assigns TRBD1, which was not confirmed against the DNA. TRBV12-2 is recorded as a pseudogene. The CDR3 length is 12 residues. CDR3 region: CASRCRVNEQFF. The CDR3 nucleotides are TGTGCAAGTCGCTGCAGGGTCAATGAGCAGTTCTTC.

This clone was seen a single time. The chain recombines TRBV7-9 with TRBJ2-5, with D possibly matching TRBD2 (7 bases). The V end was cut by 2 bases, the J end by 4 bases, with 11 bases between. This CDR3 spans 14 amino acids. Germline V CDR1 and CDR2: SEHNR, FQNEAQ (reference sequence). The CDR3 nucleotides are TGTGCCAGCAGCTTAAGGGGGGGAGGAGAGACCCAGTACTTC. Its translation is CASSLRGGGETQYF.

V usage is TRBV28 and J usage is TRBJ1-5, with 9 bases identical to TRBD1. Looked up from germline, CDR1 is MDHEN and CDR2 is SYDVKM. The V and J ends lost 3 bases and 4 bases, in that order; junction bases with no gene match: 10. CDR3 size: 17 residues. The DNA for the CDR3 is TGTGCCAGCAGTTTCAATCTCGGACAGGGGCGAAATCAGCCCCAGCATTTT. Amino acids: CASSFNLGQGRNQPQHF.

The CDR3 DNA is TGTGCCAGCAGCTTAACCCCCGTCGGGGAGCTGTTTTTT. It codes for CASSLTPVGELFF. The rearrangement joins TRBV7-3 to TRBJ2-2; D remains ambiguous. Germline V gene sequence: CDR1 SGHTA, CDR2 FQGTGA. V was pared by 0 bases and J by 7 bases, with 6 bases between. The CDR3 has 13 amino acids. The full variable domain, in which reference TRBV7-3 and TRBJ2-2 provide the parts outside the CDR3, is GAGVSQTPSNKVTEKGKYVELRCDPISGHTALYWYRQSLGQGPEFLIYFQGTGAADDSGLPNDRFFAVRPEGSVSTLKIQRTERGDSAVYLCASSLTPVGELFFGEGSRLTVL.

V is TRBV7-3 and J is TRBJ1-2; TRBD1 aligns across 8 bases. The CDR3 has 15 amino acids. Germline loops: CDR1 SGHTA, CDR2 FQGTGA. V trimming: 0 bases; J trimming: 4 bases; junction bases outside the gene matches: 4. For the CDR3, the DNA is TGTGCCAGCAGCTTAACCGCCCAGGGGGCCTATGGCTACACCTTC. It yields the protein CASSLTAQGAYGYTF.

The V call is TRBV19, the J call TRBJ2-1; 8 positions match TRBD2. The V gene end was trimmed by 10 bases and the J gene end by 14 bases; junction bases not matched to a gene: 10. From germline, CDR1 is LNHDA and CDR2 SQIVND (reference sequence). This CDR3 has 11 residues. The CDR3 region has the DNA TGTGCCACCACTCGGAGCGGGGGAGAGTTCTTC. It is translated as CATTRSGGEFF.

This chain links TRBV30 with TRBJ1-3; 7 nucleotides align to TRBD1. The trim removed 7 bases at V and 4 bases at J, leaving 13 bases unmatched. The CDR3 length is 15 residues. Germline loops: CDR1 GTSNPN, CDR2 SVGIG (reference sequence). The DNA for the CDR3 is TGTGCCTACGGACGGACAGGACTTTTGGGAAACACCATATATTTT. Its translation is CAYGRTGLLGNTIYF.

The chain has TRBV19 and TRBJ2-7, with 10 bases that match TRBD1. This CDR3 spans 14 amino acids. Germline assignment: CDR1 LNHDA and CDR2 SQIVND (reference sequence). V lost 5 bases, J lost 5 bases, and 6 bases stayed unmatched. CDR3 loop: CASSVRQGADEQYF. The CDR3 DNA reads as TGTGCCAGTAGTGTCCGACAGGGGGCGGACGAGCAGTACTTC.

The CDR3 DNA is TGTGCCAGCAGTGTCATGAGGGGGAACTACAATGAGCAGTTCTTC. Amino acids: CASSVMRGNYNEQFF. J is TRBJ2-1 and V is TRBV28; D is perhaps TRBD1 (6 bases). V dropped 5 bases and J dropped 3 bases, with 14 bases sitting between them. The CDR3 length is 15 residues. The germline gives CDR1 MDHEN, CDR2 SYDVKM.

The V gene is TRBV7-2, the J gene TRBJ1-1; the D gene is possibly TRBD1 (6 bases). There are 14 residues in the CDR3. Germline V lookup: CDR1 SGHTA, CDR2 FQGNSA. Trimming stripped 3 bases from V and 2 bases from J, with 10 bases between. CDR3 loop: CASSFRQANTEAFF. CDR3 bases: TGTGCCAGCAGCTTCCGACAGGCTAACACTGAAGCTTTCTTT.

This clone was recorded a few times. V is TRBV7-8 and J is TRBJ2-3; no clear D. This CDR3 has 12 amino acids. From germline, CDR1 is SGHVS and CDR2 FQNEAQ. Deletions cut 3 bases from V and 3 bases from J, with 4 bases between. Written as DNA, the CDR3 is TGTGCCAGCAGCTTGGAGACAGATACGCAGTATTTT. Its translation is CASSLETDTQYF.

This clone was seen only once. V and J are TRBV29-1 and TRBJ1-1, with 7 positions matching TRBD1. The V and J ends lost 3 bases and 5 bases, in that order; junction bases with no gene match: 9. The length of the CDR3 is 14 residues. Germline CDR1 reads SQVTM; CDR2 reads ANQGSEA. The CDR3 DNA reads as TGCAGCGTTGAGGCACAGGGGTATGGGACTGAAGCTTTCTTT. Translated, it gives CSVEAQGYGTEAFF.

A single count supports this clone. The chain combines TRBV15 with TRBJ2-5; a weak D match, TRBD1 (5 bases). The germline V gene has CDR1 LNHNV and CDR2 YYDKDF (reference sequence). CDR3 length equals 14 residues. The V end was cut by 0 bases, the J end by 3 bases, with 8 bases between. The CDR3 sequence is CATSRDPREETQYF. The CDR3 region has the DNA TGTGCCACCAGCAGAGATCCCAGGGAAGAGACCCAGTACTTC.

This clone has just a few counts. This chain joins TRBV15 and TRBJ2-7, with D tentatively TRBD1 (5 bases). Germline CDR1 reads LNHNV; CDR2 reads YYDKDF (reference sequence). With 5 bases removed from V and 1 base from J, the gap between germline ends came to 15 bases. The CDR3 has 15 residues. CDR3 loop: CATSPRRGSSYEQYF. As DNA, the CDR3 is TGTGCCACCAGCCCCCGTAGGGGATCTTCCTACGAGCAGTACTTC.

The rearrangement uses TRBV9 and TRBJ2-7; TRBD2 matches 11 bases. There are 14 residues in the CDR3. Germline V gene sequence: CDR1 SGDLS, CDR2 YYNGEE. J was trimmed by 3 bases and V by 4 bases; bases with no gene match: 3. The CDR3 here is CASSLGTSGYEQYF. The CDR3 bases are TGTGCCAGCAGCTTAGGGACTAGCGGCTACGAGCAGTACTTC.

The chain uses TRBV28 and TRBJ2-2, with 10 bases that match TRBD1. The CDR3 has 16 amino acids. V lost 7 bases and J lost 5; bases outside the gene matches: 10. Germline loops: CDR1 MDHEN, CDR2 SYDVKM. DNA of the CDR3: TGTGCCAGCATCCCCCCGGGACAGGGGCGGACCGGGGAGCTGTTTTTT. Protein: CASIPPGQGRTGELFF.

This clone was detected a few times. V usage is TRBV4-1 and J usage is TRBJ2-3; 8 positions agree with TRBD1. The germline gives CDR1 MGHRA, CDR2 YSYEKL. The CDR3 covers 15 residues. V lost 5 bases, J lost 1 base, and 5 bases stayed unmatched. CDR3 sequence: CASSYLQGGTDTQYF. CDR3 nucleotide sequence: TGCGCCAGCAGCTACCTACAGGGGGGCACAGATACGCAGTATTTT.

The chain combines TRBV6-1 with TRBJ1-4; D unresolved. The V end was cut by 2 bases, the J end by 8 bases, with 12 bases between. This CDR3 is 14 amino acids long. Germline loops: CDR1 MNHNS, CDR2 SASEGT. The CDR3 here is CASSERQLLEKLFF. For the CDR3, the DNA is TGTGCCAGCAGTGAACGTCAACTACTGGAAAAACTGTTTTTT.

The chain has TRBV29-1 and TRBJ1-3; weak D call: TRBD1 (5 bases). V lost 4 bases to trimming and J lost 4 bases, with 11 bases between them. CDR1 and CDR2 (germline): SQVTM, ANQGSEA. The CDR3 is made up of 13 amino acids. The CDR3 protein is CSVGSGPGNTIYF. Here the CDR3 DNA reads TGCAGCGTTGGTTCAGGGCCAGGAAACACCATATATTTT.